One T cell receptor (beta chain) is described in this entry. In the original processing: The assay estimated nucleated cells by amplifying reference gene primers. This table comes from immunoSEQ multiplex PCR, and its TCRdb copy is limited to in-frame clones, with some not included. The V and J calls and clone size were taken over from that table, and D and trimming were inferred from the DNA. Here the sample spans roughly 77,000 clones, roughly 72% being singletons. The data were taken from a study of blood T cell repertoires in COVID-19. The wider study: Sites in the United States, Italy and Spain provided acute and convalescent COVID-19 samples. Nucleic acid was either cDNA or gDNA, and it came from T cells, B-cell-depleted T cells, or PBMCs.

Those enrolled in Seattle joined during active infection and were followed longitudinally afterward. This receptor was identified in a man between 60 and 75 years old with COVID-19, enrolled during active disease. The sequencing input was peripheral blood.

The CDR3 protein is CASSLESPSYNEQFF. In DNA, the CDR3 is TGCGCCAGCAGCTTGGAGAGCCCCTCCTACAATGAGCAGTTCTTC. V and J are TRBV5-1 and TRBJ2-1; D is unresolved. The V end was cut by 0 bases, the J end by 0 bases, with 7 bases between. Germline CDR1 SGHRS, CDR2 YFSETQ. The CDR3 runs to 15 residues.